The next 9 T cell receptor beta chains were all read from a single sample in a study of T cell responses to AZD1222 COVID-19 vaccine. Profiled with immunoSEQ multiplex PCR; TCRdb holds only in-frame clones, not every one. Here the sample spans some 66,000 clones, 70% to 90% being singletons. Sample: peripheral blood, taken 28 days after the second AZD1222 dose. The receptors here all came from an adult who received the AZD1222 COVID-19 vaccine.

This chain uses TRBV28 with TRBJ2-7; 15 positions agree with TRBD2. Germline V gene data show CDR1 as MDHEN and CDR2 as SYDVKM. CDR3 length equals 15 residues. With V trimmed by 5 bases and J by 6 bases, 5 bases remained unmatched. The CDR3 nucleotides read TGTGCCAGCAGTACCTGGACTAGCGGGAGGGGCGAGCAGTACTTC. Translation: CASSTWTSGRGEQYF.

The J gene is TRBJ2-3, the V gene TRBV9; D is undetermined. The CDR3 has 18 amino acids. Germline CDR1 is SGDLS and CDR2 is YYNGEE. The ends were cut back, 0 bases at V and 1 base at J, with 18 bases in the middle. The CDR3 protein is CASSVALGPNWGTDTQYF. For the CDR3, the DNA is TGTGCCAGCAGCGTAGCCCTGGGTCCGAACTGGGGCACAGATACGCAGTATTTT.

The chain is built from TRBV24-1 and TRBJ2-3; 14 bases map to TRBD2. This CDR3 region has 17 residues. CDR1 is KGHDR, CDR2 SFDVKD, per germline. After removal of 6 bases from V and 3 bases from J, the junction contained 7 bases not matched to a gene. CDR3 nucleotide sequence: TGTGCCACCAGTCCCGGGACTAGCGGGAGTGGTACAGATACGCAGTATTTT. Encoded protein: CATSPGTSGSGTDTQYF.

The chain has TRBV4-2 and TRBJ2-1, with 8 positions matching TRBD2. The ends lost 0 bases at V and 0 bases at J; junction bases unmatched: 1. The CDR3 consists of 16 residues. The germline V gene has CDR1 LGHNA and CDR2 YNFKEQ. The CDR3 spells CASSQESGSSYNEQFF. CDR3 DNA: TGTGCCAGCAGCCAAGAGAGCGGGAGCTCCTACAATGAGCAGTTCTTC.

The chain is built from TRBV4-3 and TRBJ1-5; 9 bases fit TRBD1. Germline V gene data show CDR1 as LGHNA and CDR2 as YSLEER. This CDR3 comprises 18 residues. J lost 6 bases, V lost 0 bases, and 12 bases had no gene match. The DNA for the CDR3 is TGCGCCAGCAGCCAAGATTGGGCGGGGACAGGGATGGGTCAGCCCCAGCATTTT. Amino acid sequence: CASSQDWAGTGMGQPQHF.

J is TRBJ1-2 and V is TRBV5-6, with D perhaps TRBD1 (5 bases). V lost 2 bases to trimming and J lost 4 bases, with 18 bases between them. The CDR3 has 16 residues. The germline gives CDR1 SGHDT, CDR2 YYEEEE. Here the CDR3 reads CASSFSSGQRGYGYTF. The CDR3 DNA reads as TGTGCCAGCAGCTTTTCCTCGGGCCAGAGGGGCTATGGCTACACCTTC.

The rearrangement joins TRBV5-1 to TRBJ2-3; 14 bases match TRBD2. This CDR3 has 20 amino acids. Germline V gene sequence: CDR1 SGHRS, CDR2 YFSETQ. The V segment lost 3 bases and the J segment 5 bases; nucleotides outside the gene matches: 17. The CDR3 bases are TGCGCCAGCAGCTCCCCAATTCGAAGACTAGCGGGAGGGTCTGGAGATACGCAGTATTTT. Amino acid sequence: CASSSPIRRLAGGSGDTQYF.

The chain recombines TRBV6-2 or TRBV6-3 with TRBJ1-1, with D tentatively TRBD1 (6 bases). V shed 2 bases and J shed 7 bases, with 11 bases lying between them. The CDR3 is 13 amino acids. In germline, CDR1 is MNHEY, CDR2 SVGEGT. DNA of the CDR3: TGTGCCAGCAGTTACCCGGACAGCCTTGAAGCTTTCTTT. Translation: CASSYPDSLEAFF.

CDR3 sequence (DNA): TGTGCCAGAGGACAGGGTGGGTTGGAGACCCAGTACTTC. It is translated as CARGQGGLETQYF. This chain connects TRBV30 to TRBJ2-5, with 8 nucleotides matching TRBD1. The V and J ends lost 8 bases and 5 bases, in that order; junction bases with no gene match: 10. Germline values: CDR1 GTSNPN, CDR2 SVGIG (reference sequence). This CDR3 comprises 13 residues.